The clone carrying this T cell receptor beta chain showed up many times. Its target is not known. In every sequencing run, more than 170 million TCR-beta sequences were generated from 15-18 subjects. A single record per CDR3 protein comes from TCRdb applying MiXCR to the 5' RACE reads. The data contain roughly 36,000 distinct CDR3 sequences, roughly 6.9% of them singletons. The CDR3 runs 14 residues. Between the trimmed V and J ends, which lost 3 bases and 4 bases, there was a span of 12 bases. Germline loops: CDR1 SGHKS, CDR2 YYEKEE (reference sequence). This sample was taken from a study of neurological immune-mediated disorders. Findings and limits, study-wide: HTLV-1-associated myelopathy showed the most TCR clonal expansion; multiple sclerosis the least, below healthy controls.

Healthy control samples came from blood bank volunteers in Maryland, USA. The TCR comes from a man between 45 and 60 years old in good health. The V gene is TRBV5-5, the J gene TRBJ2-3; D ambiguous. Sequenced: CD4+ T cells from blood. The CDR3 spells CASSSALTPDTQYF. Written as DNA, the CDR3 is TGTGCCAGCAGCTCCGCCCTCACCCCAGATACGCAGTATTTT.